These 2 T cell receptor beta chains were all obtained from the same sample, sequenced in a study of synovial regulatory T cells in juvenile arthritis. Profiling relied on immunoSEQ multiplex PCR, and the TCRdb table lists in-frame clones only, not all of them. The listing contains over 9,000 clones. Sequencing used Treg cells from blood. Subset noted: remaining (HLA-DR-negative) circulating blood Treg cells. Receptor source: a donor younger than 30 with juvenile idiopathic arthritis.

CDR3 amino acids: CASSIAGGDTGELFF. The chain joins TRBV2 to TRBJ2-2; there is no DNA to check the TCRdb D call of TRBD2. This CDR3 contains 15 residues. Only the protein is available. CDR1 and CDR2 (germline): SNHLY, FYNNEI.

The CDR3 loop is CAWRPNRGVGNQPQHF. This chain uses TRBV30 with TRBJ1-5; checking the TCRdb D call of TRBD1 is not possible without DNA. This CDR3 is 16 amino acids long. No DNA was logged. Germline V lookup: CDR1 GTSNPN, CDR2 SVGIG (reference sequence).